One TCR beta chain is described in this entry. The CDR3 is made up of 15 amino acids. V gave up 4 bases and J gave up 4 bases; unmatched junction bases: 4. The germline V gene has CDR1 MNHNY and CDR2 SVGAGI (reference sequence). Seattle's cohort entered during active infection and was followed longitudinally. The entry originates in a study of blood T cell repertoires in COVID-19. Sequencing used immunoSEQ multiplex PCR; TCRdb keeps in-frame clones, though not all of them. The sample has roughly 300,000 clones, 70% to 90% seen once. The clonotype comes from a woman aged 30 to 39 with COVID-19, enrolled during active disease. Sample: peripheral blood. J is TRBJ2-1 and V is TRBV6-6, with 10 bases fitting TRBD1. The CDR3 DNA follows: TGTGCCAGCAGTTCCGGGACAGGGGATTACAATGAGCAGTTCTTC. Translation gives CASSSGTGDYNEQFF.